Listed below are T cell receptor beta chains from one sample, sequenced in a study of blood T cells in healthy people across ages. TCRdb re-analysed the 5' RACE reads in MiXCR, keeping a single row per CDR3 protein. The sample yields roughly 800,000 distinct CDR3 sequences, roughly 26% seen once. The sample also formed part of further work on T cells of mothers and their children.

The material sequenced was blood. Receptor source: a boy younger than 18 in good health. CDR3s include the opening cysteine and the closing phenylalanine or tryptophan. A D gene is named only where the DNA matches it firmly. Not every row has a clone size; where given, it reads once, few, many or a size class.

cdr3_length,d_call,v_call,j_call,clone_size,cdr3_nt,cdr3_aa
14,.,TRBV20-1,TRBJ1-1,.,TGCAGTGCTAGAGATCCCGGGGGATCCACTGAAGCTTTCTTT,CSARDPGGSTEAFF
15,.,TRBV5-1,TRBJ1-1,few,TGCGCCAGCAGCCCTCCAGGGTCCGGGGACACTGAAGCTTTCTTT,CASSPPGSGDTEAFF
14,.,TRBV5-1,TRBJ1-4,few,TGCGCCAGCAGCTTGACAGGGCGGGATGAAAAACTGTTTTTT,CASSLTGRDEKLFF
15,.,TRBV2,TRBJ1-6,many,TGTGCCAGCAGTGAACCCCCAGGGGAAAATTCACCCCTCCACTTT,CASSEPPGENSPLHF
17,TRBD1,TRBV9,TRBJ1-1,few,TGTGCCGGCAGTCGATTGACAGGGAGGGGTCAGAACACTGAAGCTTTCTTT,CAGSRLTGRGQNTEAFF
12,TRBD1,TRBV20-1,TRBJ1-3,.,TGCAGTGCGCCGGACAGGGGGTACACCATATATTTT,CSAPDRGYTIYF
12,.,TRBV20-1,TRBJ2-5,once,TGCAGTGCTAGAGACCTACTAGCTGGGATGGACTTC,CSARDLLAGMDF
15,.,TRBV15,TRBJ1-2,.,TGTGCCACCAGCAGAAATGGACAATCTAACTATGGCTACACCTTC,CATSRNGQSNYGYTF
13,.,TRBV5-1,TRBJ2-5,.,TGCGCCAGCAGCTTGCGTGGACAAGAGGCCCAGTACTTC,CASSLRGQEAQYF
14,TRBD1,TRBV12-3/TRBV12-4,TRBJ2-1,few,TGTGCCAGCAGAATCGGGACAGGAGGGAATGAGCAGTTCTTC,CASRIGTGGNEQFF
13,.,TRBV19,TRBJ1-1,.,TGTGCCAGTAGGATTTCAGGGTCCACTGAAGCTTTCTTT,CASRISGSTEAFF
16,TRBD2,TRBV6-1,TRBJ2-5,.,TGTGCCAGCAGTAAAGGGACTAGCGGGGATGGAGAGACCCAGTACTTC,CASSKGTSGDGETQYF
15,.,TRBV5-1,TRBJ2-5,few,TGCGCCAGCAGCGTATTTGGGGGGGGCAGAGAGACCCAGTACTTC,CASSVFGGGRETQYF
13,TRBD1,TRBV12-3/TRBV12-4,TRBJ1-2,.,TGTGCCAGCAGCCCGACAGGGTCAAATGGCCACACCTTC,CASSPTGSNGHTF
15,TRBD1,TRBV2,TRBJ2-1,.,TGTGCCAGCAACGAACGGGACAGGGGGTACAATGAGCAGTTCTTC,CASNERDRGYNEQFF
16,.,TRBV7-3,TRBJ2-1,.,TGTGCCAGCAGCACATACGGGGGGCAATCCTACAATGAGCAGTTCTTC,CASSTYGGQSYNEQFF
14,.,TRBV12-3/TRBV12-4,TRBJ2-7,few,TGTGCCAGCACCCCCGGTCCATCTTTCTACGAGCAGTACTTC,CASTPGPSFYEQYF
21,TRBD2,TRBV28,TRBJ2-1,few,TGTGCCAGCACTCTCCAAGGGGGACGAAGGACTAGCGGGGGGACCTACAATGAGCAGTTCTTC,CASTLQGGRRTSGGTYNEQFF
13,.,TRBV10-3,TRBJ1-1,.,TGTGCCATCAGAACAGGGTCGGGCACTGAAGCTTTCTTT,CAIRTGSGTEAFF
15,TRBD2,TRBV5-8,TRBJ2-5,.,TGTGCCAGCAGCAGGACTAGCGGGAGCCAAGAGACCCAGTACTTC,CASSRTSGSQETQYF
15,.,TRBV3-1,TRBJ2-1,.,TGTGCCAGCAGCCTCCAGGCAAGCTCCTACAATGAGCAGTTCTTC,CASSLQASSYNEQFF
16,.,TRBV6-5,TRBJ2-2,.,TGTGCCAGCAGTTACGTTGGGGGGGCCTACGCCGGGGAGCTGTTTTTT,CASSYVGGAYAGELFF
17,TRBD1,TRBV18,TRBJ2-2,few,TGTGCCAGCTCGCCCACAGAAGGACAGGGAAGTAACGGGGAGCTGTTTTTT,CASSPTEGQGSNGELFF
13,.,TRBV6-2/TRBV6-3,TRBJ1-4,few,TGTGCCAGCAGTTACTCGATGGATGAAAAACTGTTTTTT,CASSYSMDEKLFF
13,.,TRBV4-1,TRBJ1-5,.,TGCGCCAGCAGCCCCACGGGTGATCGGCCCCAGCATTTT,CASSPTGDRPQHF
11,.,TRBV7-9,TRBJ2-5,.,TGTGCCAGCAGCGTGAAAGAGACCCAGTACTTC,CASSVKETQYF
14,.,TRBV28,TRBJ2-7,.,TGTGCCAGCAGACCGGGTCTAATTGCCTACGAGCAGTACTTC,CASRPGLIAYEQYF
17,TRBD1,TRBV7-9,TRBJ2-7,few,TGTGCCAGCAGCTTAGGGAATCCGGGACAGGGACGAGGCGAGCAGTACTTC,CASSLGNPGQGRGEQYF
15,TRBD2,TRBV5-1,TRBJ2-1,.,TGCGCCAGCAGGTTAACTAGCGGGGGGGCCTATGAGCAGTTCTTC,CASRLTSGGAYEQFF
13,.,TRBV12-3/TRBV12-4,TRBJ2-7,.,TGTGCCAGCAGTTTAGACACTAAGTACGAGCAGTACTTC,CASSLDTKYEQYF
17,TRBD1,TRBV20-1,TRBJ2-5,.,TGCAGTGCTTCAAACCCCACAGGGGTCAGGGTCCAAGAGACCCAGTACTTC,CSASNPTGVRVQETQYF
18,TRBD1,TRBV11-2,TRBJ2-1,few,TGTGCCAGCAGCTTAGATATTATTGGGACAGGCTCCTACAGTGAGCAGTTCTTC,CASSLDIIGTGSYSEQFF
14,.,TRBV27,TRBJ1-4,.,TGTGCCAGCAGTTTATCGTGGCAGAATGAAAAACTGTTTTTT,CASSLSWQNEKLFF
10,.,TRBV19,TRBJ2-1,few,TGTGCCGTAGGCCCCCATGAGCAGTTCTTC,CAVGPHEQFF
15,.,TRBV5-1,TRBJ2-1,.,TGCGCCAGCCCATCGGGGGTAGGGTCCTACAATGAGCAGTTCTTC,CASPSGVGSYNEQFF
15,TRBD1,TRBV3-1,TRBJ2-7,few,TGTGCCGGCAGGAACACAGGGGGCAACTCCTACGAGCAGTACTTC,CAGRNTGGNSYEQYF
13,.,TRBV10-3,TRBJ2-7,.,TGTGCCATCAGTGGCGGGGCCCCCTACGAGCAGTACTTC,CAISGGAPYEQYF
15,.,TRBV6-1,TRBJ2-7,few,TGTGCCAGCAGTGAATTGGAGGGAAAGTGGTACGAGCAGTACTTC,CASSELEGKWYEQYF
13,.,TRBV5-1,TRBJ1-1,.,TGCGCCAGCAGCTTGCGGGTTAGGACTGAAGCTTTCTTT,CASSLRVRTEAFF
12,.,TRBV6-2/TRBV6-3,TRBJ1-5,.,TGTGCCAGCAGTTACTCGAGCTGGCCCCAGCATTTT,CASSYSSWPQHF
16,.,TRBV11-2,TRBJ2-5,few,TGTGCCAGCAGCTTAGGATTGGTCAGGGACGGGGAGACCCAGTACTTC,CASSLGLVRDGETQYF
15,.,TRBV12-3/TRBV12-4,TRBJ2-2,.,TGTGCCAGCAGTTTAGGGAATGGGGGCTCCGGGGAGCTGTTTTTT,CASSLGNGGSGELFF
12,.,TRBV30,TRBJ1-1,once,TGTGCCTGGAGTGCGTGGGGGACTGAAGCTTTCTTT,CAWSAWGTEAFF
12,.,TRBV20-1,TRBJ2-3,.,TGCAGTGCTAGCGAGAGGGCAGATACGCAGTATTTT,CSASERADTQYF
15,TRBD1,TRBV7-6,TRBJ2-1,once,TGTGCCAGCAGCTTAGCGCAGGGGGAGAGGCATGAGCAGTTCTTC,CASSLAQGERHEQFF
15,TRBD2,TRBV7-2,TRBJ2-2,.,TGTGCAAGCGAGCGAGGACTAGCGGGGCTCGGGGAGCTGTTTTTT,CASERGLAGLGELFF
14,.,TRBV5-1,TRBJ1-2,.,TGCGCCAGCAGCTTCGCAGCGACCAACTATGGCTACACCTTC,CASSFAATNYGYTF
15,TRBD2,TRBV7-9,TRBJ2-7,.,TGTGCCAGCAGCCGTCGACTAGCGGGGTCCTACGAGCAGTACTTC,CASSRRLAGSYEQYF
14,TRBD2,TRBV5-1,TRBJ2-3,few,TGCGCCAGCAGCTACGGACGGGAGGTAGATACGCAGTATTTT,CASSYGREVDTQYF
12,.,TRBV24-1,TRBJ1-4,.,TGTGCCACCAGTGATCCTCAGGGAAAACTGTTTTTT,CATSDPQGKLFF
14,.,TRBV3-1,TRBJ1-1,.,TGTGCCAGCAGCCATGCCGACGGGAACACTGAAGCTTTCTTT,CASSHADGNTEAFF
14,.,TRBV27,TRBJ2-5,many,TGTGCCAGCAGTTTTGGCACCCTTCGGGGGACCCAGTACTTC,CASSFGTLRGTQYF
18,TRBD2,TRBV12-3/TRBV12-4,TRBJ2-1,.,TGTGCCAGCAGTTTAGTCCCCCTACTAGCGGGGGCCGAAATCGGGCAGTTCTTC,CASSLVPLLAGAEIGQFF
15,TRBD2,TRBV5-1,TRBJ2-1,.,TGCGCCAGCAGACCCGGGACTAGCGGTCGCAATGAGCAGTTCTTC,CASRPGTSGRNEQFF
17,TRBD1,TRBV27,TRBJ1-1,.,TGTGCCAGCAGTCCACCGCGGGACAGGGGTCGGGACACTGAAGCTTTCTTT,CASSPPRDRGRDTEAFF
14,TRBD1,TRBV19,TRBJ2-2,.,TGTGCCAGTAGAAAAACAGGGGTTGCCGGGGAGCTGTTTTTT,CASRKTGVAGELFF
14,.,TRBV5-1,TRBJ1-3,few,TGCGCCAGCAGCGGCGGGATATCTGGAAACACCATATATTTT,CASSGGISGNTIYF
16,.,TRBV7-9,TRBJ2-7,.,TGTGCCAGCAGCGCCCATCGGGGGGCCACACCCCCGGAGCAGTACTTC,CASSAHRGATPPEQYF
17,TRBD1,TRBV10-3,TRBJ2-7,few,TGTGCCATCAGTAAACCTAATCTGGGACAGGGGAACTACGAGCAGTACTTC,CAISKPNLGQGNYEQYF
19,.,TRBV30,TRBJ2-2,.,.,CAWSVWSSGGAFGAGELFF